The next 30 T cell receptor beta chains were all read from a single sample in a study of T cell changes during pregnancy in multiple sclerosis. The assay was immunoSEQ multiplex PCR, and TCRdb's table has in-frame clones only and misses some. The data contain 70,000 to 80,000 clones, around nine tenths of them singletons. The specimen was peripheral blood, collected before pregnancy. These receptors all stem from a female donor with multiple sclerosis, enrolled in a pregnancy study.

The chain is built from TRBV7-2 and TRBJ1-2; TRBD1 agrees at 8 bases. From germline, CDR1 is SGHTA and CDR2 FQGNSA. This CDR3 contains 17 residues. With 3 bases clipped from V and 10 bases from J, the junction kept 19 bases outside the gene matches. CDR3 region: CASSFQGTGPVSSTYTF. CDR3 sequence (DNA): TGTGCCAGCAGCTTTCAAGGGACAGGCCCGGTTAGTTCTACCTACACCTTC.

The chain couples TRBV4-3 to TRBJ2-2; perhaps TRBD1 as D (6 bases). V was trimmed by 4 bases and J by 5 bases, leaving 8 bases between them. The CDR3 covers 13 residues. CDR1 LGHNA and CDR2 YSLEER come from the germline V gene. The CDR3 nucleotides read TGCGCCAGCAGCCGACAGGCAACCGGGGAGCTGTTTTTT. Translation gives CASSRQATGELFF.

This sequence joins TRBV7-2 and TRBJ2-7; D not certain. CDR3 length equals 14 residues. V was clipped by 7 bases and J by 0 bases, with 13 bases between them. CDR1 and CDR2 from the germline V gene are SGHTA and FQGNSA. The CDR3 DNA reads TGTGCCAGCACCCCTCGAGTACGCTCCTACGAGCAGTACTTC. This translates into CASTPRVRSYEQYF.

The CDR3 loop reads CASEGQGRHEQYF. CDR3 nucleotides: TGTGCCAGTGAGGGACAGGGGAGGCACGAGCAGTACTTC. The J gene is TRBJ2-7, the V gene TRBV6-1; 10 bases align to TRBD1. There are 13 residues in the CDR3. CDR1 and CDR2 from the germline V gene are MNHNS and SASEGT. The ends lost 9 bases at V and 5 bases at J; junction bases unmatched: 7.

In its sample, this clone was seen once. The chain is built from TRBV18 and TRBJ2-3; 10 nucleotides match TRBD2. V dropped 4 bases and J dropped 3; count of bases not matched to a gene: 13. The germline V gene encodes CDR1 KGHSH and CDR2 LQKENI. The CDR3 consists of 18 residues. The CDR3 loop reads CASSRTSGGDGGTDTQYF. The CDR3 DNA sequence: TGTGCCAGCTCACGAACAAGCGGGGGGGACGGCGGGACAGATACGCAGTATTTT.

V and J are TRBV2 and TRBJ2-3; D might be TRBD2 (5 bases). CDR1 is SNHLY and CDR2 is FYNNEI in the germline V gene. V lost 4 bases and J 1 base, leaving 12 bases between the germline ends. This CDR3 is 15 amino acids long. The DNA for the CDR3 is TGTGCCAGCAGTGTAATGACTACCCGCACAGATACGCAGTATTTT. Its translation is CASSVMTTRTDTQYF.

The V call is TRBV2, the J call TRBJ2-3, with 9 bases lining up with TRBD2. J was trimmed by 14 bases and V by 3 bases; bases with no gene match: 6. CDR1 SNHLY and CDR2 FYNNEI come from the germline V gene. The CDR3 sequence is 12 residues long. CDR3 bases: TGTGCCAGCAGTGAGAAGCTAGCGGGGCCGTATTTT. It specifies CASSEKLAGPYF.

The chain joins TRBV4-1 to TRBJ2-3; D gene ambiguous. V lost 5 bases and J lost 5, with 14 bases in between. Germline-derived CDR1 and CDR2 are MGHRA and YSYEKL. The CDR3 is 14 residues long. CDR3 in DNA: TGCGCCAGCAGCTTTTCGGGTAACCGAGATACGCAGTATTTT. It specifies CASSFSGNRDTQYF.

This chain's CDR3 is CASSPRGGNSPLHF. The CDR3 nucleotides are TGCGCCAGCAGCCCGAGGGGGGGAAATTCACCCCTCCACTTT. V gene TRBV4-3 combines with J gene TRBJ1-6, with a possible D match to TRBD1 (6 bases). This CDR3 contains 14 residues. Germline-derived CDR1 and CDR2 are LGHNA and YSLEER. Trimming cost V 4 bases and J 7 bases, with 11 bases left between them.

The chain has TRBV25-1 and TRBJ2-5; 10 bases match TRBD1. V lost 4 bases to trimming and J lost 2 bases; unmatched junction nucleotides: 10. CDR1 and CDR2 from the germline V gene are MGHDK and SYGVNS. The CDR3 covers 17 residues. The CDR3 bases are TGTGCCAGCAGTGCACACCCCGGGACAGGGGAGCAAGAGACCCAGTACTTC. The encoded protein is CASSAHPGTGEQETQYF.

This chain's CDR3 is CATRAGGRTGELFF. CDR3 bases: TGTGCCACCAGGGCGGGAGGTAGAACCGGGGAGCTGTTTTTT. The chain uses TRBV15 and TRBJ2-2; 8 nucleotides line up with TRBD2. Germline V gene sequence: CDR1 LNHNV, CDR2 YYDKDF (reference sequence). The CDR3 consists of 14 residues. The junction had 5 bases not matched to a gene; V was cut back by 6 bases and J by 5 bases.

J is TRBJ2-7 and V is TRBV30; possibly TRBD1 for D (6 bases). This CDR3 comprises 16 residues. Germline V lookup: CDR1 GTSNPN, CDR2 SVGIG (reference sequence). V was cut by 4 bases and J by 5 bases, with 24 bases left in between. The CDR3 DNA follows: TGTGCCTGGATCTATCCCCCCAGGGGCGCCCAGAACGAGCAGTACTTC. Translated: CAWIYPPRGAQNEQYF. Complete variable domain (other parts from reference TRBV30 and TRBJ2-7): SQTIHQWPATLVQPVGSPLSLECTVEGTSNPNLYWYRQAAGRGLQLLFYSVGIGQISSEVPQNLSASRPQDRQFILSSKKLLLSDSGFYLCAWIYPPRGAQNEQYFGPGTRLTVT.

This chain joins TRBV7-2 and TRBJ1-1; 7 bases fit TRBD1. Germline trimming cut 5 bases from V and 2 bases from J; bases unmatched to any gene: 8. Germline values: CDR1 SGHTA, CDR2 FQGNSA. The CDR3 consists of 15 residues. The CDR3 is CASSITGVSNTEAFF. The CDR3 DNA reads as TGTGCCAGCAGCATAACAGGGGTCAGTAACACTGAAGCTTTCTTT.

The CDR3 protein is CASSFGDSGNTIYF. CDR3 coding DNA: TGTGCCAGCAGCTTCGGGGACTCTGGAAACACCATATATTTT. V gene TRBV7-3 combines with J gene TRBJ1-3; unclear D gene. The CDR3 is 14 amino acids. V lost 3 bases to trimming and J lost 0 bases, with 6 bases between them. Germline-derived CDR1 and CDR2 are SGHTA and FQGTGA.

This chain uses TRBV6-1 with TRBJ2-6; D is uncertain. Trimming removed 4 bases at V and 4 bases at J, with 17 bases between. The germline V gene has CDR1 MNHNS and CDR2 SASEGT. CDR3 length: 17 amino acids. The CDR3 sequence is CASSARGTIGGANVLTF. The CDR3 DNA reads as TGTGCCAGCAGTGCCCGAGGTACCATTGGGGGGGCCAACGTCCTGACTTTC.

Here the CDR3 reads CASSFRPQDQPQHF. The CDR3 DNA is TGCGCCAGCAGCTTCCGACCCCAGGATCAGCCCCAGCATTTT. This chain uses TRBV5-1 with TRBJ1-5, with D uncertain. This CDR3 is built from 14 residues. V dropped 2 bases and J dropped 5 bases, with 11 bases sitting between them. The germline V gene encodes CDR1 SGHRS and CDR2 YFSETQ. The full variable domain, rest sourced from reference TRBV5-1 and TRBJ1-5, is KAGVTQTPRYLIKTRGQQVTLSCSPISGHRSVSWYQQTPGQGLQFLFEYFSETQRNKGNFPGRFSGRQFSNSRSEMNVSTLELGDSALYLCASSFRPQDQPQHFGDGTRLSIL.

This sequence joins TRBV18 and TRBJ1-2; 7 bases line up with TRBD1. The trim removed 3 bases at V and 4 bases at J, leaving 11 bases unmatched. Germline values: CDR1 KGHSH, CDR2 LQKENI. This CDR3 comprises 16 residues. CDR3 protein: CASSPTSQTGPYGYTF. CDR3 coding DNA: TGTGCCAGCTCACCGACTTCCCAGACAGGGCCCTATGGCTACACCTTC.

This clone was counted once. The rearrangement uses TRBV9 and TRBJ1-4, with D perhaps TRBD1 (6 bases). The CDR3 contains 14 residues. Trimming removed 0 bases from V and 7 bases from J, with 10 bases in between. Germline V gives CDR1 SGDLS, CDR2 YYNGEE. This chain's CDR3 is CASSVANRAEKLFF. The CDR3 nucleotides are TGTGCCAGCAGCGTAGCTAACAGGGCTGAAAAACTGTTTTTT. The full variable domain, rest sourced from reference TRBV9 and TRBJ1-4, is DSGVTQTPKHLITATGQRVTLRCSPRSGDLSVYWYQQSLDQGLQFLIQYYNGEERAKGNILERFSAQQFPDLHSELNLSSLELGDSALYFCASSVANRAEKLFFGSGTQLSVL.

The CDR3 is CASSLWSGNTGELFF. CDR3 DNA sequence: TGTGCCAGCAGTTTATGGTCGGGGAACACCGGGGAGCTGTTTTTT. The J gene is TRBJ2-2, the V gene TRBV27; no clear D gene. Germline V CDR1 and CDR2: MNHEY, SMNVEV (reference sequence). Trimming stripped 1 base from V and 1 base from J, with 7 bases between. CDR3 length: 15 amino acids.

The chain joins TRBV4-1 to TRBJ2-3; D remains ambiguous. V was cut by 4 bases and J by 6 bases, with 5 bases left in between. The CDR3 consists of 11 residues. In germline, CDR1 is MGHRA, CDR2 YSYEKL. The CDR3 region is CASSPGDTQYF. The CDR3 region has the DNA TGCGCCAGCAGCCCCGGGGATACGCAGTATTTT.

The chain uses TRBV7-2 and TRBJ2-7; D is ambiguous. This CDR3 spans 15 amino acids. Per the germline V gene, CDR1 is SGHTA and CDR2 is FQGNSA. With 1 base removed from V and 0 bases from J, the gap between germline ends came to 10 bases. The CDR3 region is CASSLGDSSSYEQYF. The CDR3 nucleotides are TGTGCCAGCAGCTTAGGTGATTCTAGCTCCTACGAGCAGTACTTC.

The chain is built from TRBV5-1 and TRBJ1-2; 8 bases are shared with TRBD1. The CDR3 contains 14 residues. With 3 bases clipped from V and 4 bases from J, the junction kept 5 bases outside the gene matches. The V gene's germline CDR1 is SGHRS and CDR2 YFSETQ. CDR3 DNA sequence: TGCGCCAGCAGCTACGGACAGGGCCTCTATGGCTACACCTTC. Protein product: CASSYGQGLYGYTF.

The chain carries TRBV5-4 and TRBJ2-1; maybe TRBD1 (6 bases). Germline CDR1 SGHNT, CDR2 YYREEE (reference sequence). This CDR3 contains 14 residues. V was cut by 0 bases and J by 8 bases, with 12 bases left in between. CDR3 in DNA: TGTGCCAGCAGCTTGGCCCAACAGGGCGATGAGCAGTTCTTC. Residues: CASSLAQQGDEQFF.

The chain carries TRBV5-8 and TRBJ2-2; 10 nucleotides align to TRBD2. Germline V gene lookup returns CDR1 SGHTS and CDR2 YDEGEE. The CDR3 contains 18 residues. Germline trimming cut 2 bases from V and 4 bases from J; bases unmatched to any gene: 11. Here the CDR3 DNA reads TGTGCCAGCAGCTTAGGTTCCCTAGCGGGAGTTTTCACCGGGGAGCTGTTTTTT. Translating it yields CASSLGSLAGVFTGELFF.

This clone occurred once. The CDR3 sequence: CASSLGGESQPQHF. The CDR3 nucleotides read TGTGCCAGCAGCTTAGGGGGCGAAAGCCAGCCCCAGCATTTT. The chain has TRBV7-9 and TRBJ1-5; D is possibly TRBD1 (5 bases). The CDR3 is made up of 14 amino acids. The V gene's germline CDR1 is SEHNR and CDR2 FQNEAQ (reference sequence). Trimming left V 1 base short and J 7 bases short, with 11 bases between.

The chain combines TRBV14 with TRBJ1-2; 7 nucleotides match TRBD1. CDR3 length equals 13 residues. The germline gives CDR1 SGHDN, CDR2 FVKESK. V was clipped by 4 bases and J by 6 bases; unmatched bases: 5. The CDR3 DNA reads TGTGCCAGCAGCCTAGACAGGGTAAATGGCTACACCTTC. Amino acids: CASSLDRVNGYTF.

The chain links TRBV7-2 to TRBJ1-6; no reliable D call. Germline V lookup: CDR1 SGHTA, CDR2 FQGNSA. V was trimmed by 8 bases and J by 6 bases, leaving 8 bases between them. The CDR3 covers 12 residues. This CDR3 is CASRAGNSPLHF. The CDR3 DNA sequence: TGTGCCAGCCGGGCGGGTAATTCACCCCTCCACTTT.

The chain links TRBV29-1 to TRBJ2-7; TRBD1 might be the D (6 bases). Trimming removed 6 bases from V and 0 bases from J, with 12 bases in between. The CDR3 has 13 residues. CDR1 and CDR2 from the germline V gene are SQVTM and ANQGSEA. The CDR3 DNA reads as TGCAGCGTCTCAAAGGGGGACTCCTACGAGCAGTACTTC. The encoded protein is CSVSKGDSYEQYF.

This chain connects TRBV4-1 to TRBJ1-3; tentative D call: TRBD1 (5 bases). This CDR3 spans 16 amino acids. CDR1 is MGHRA and CDR2 is YSYEKL in the germline V gene. V was shortened by 0 bases and J by 0 bases, with 9 bases between the two germline ends. The CDR3 DNA reads as TGCGCCAGCAGCCAAGAGGGGCGCGACTCTGGAAACACCATATATTTT. Its protein is CASSQEGRDSGNTIYF.

V gene TRBV7-8 combines with J gene TRBJ2-7; D may be TRBD1 (5 bases). Germline V CDR1 and CDR2: SGHVS, FQNEAQ. Deletions cut 2 bases from V and 2 bases from J, with 16 bases between. The CDR3 is made up of 16 amino acids. The CDR3 DNA sequence: TGTGCCAGCAGCTTATCCCGGACACGGGTCACCTACGAGCAGTACTTC. This codes for CASSLSRTRVTYEQYF.